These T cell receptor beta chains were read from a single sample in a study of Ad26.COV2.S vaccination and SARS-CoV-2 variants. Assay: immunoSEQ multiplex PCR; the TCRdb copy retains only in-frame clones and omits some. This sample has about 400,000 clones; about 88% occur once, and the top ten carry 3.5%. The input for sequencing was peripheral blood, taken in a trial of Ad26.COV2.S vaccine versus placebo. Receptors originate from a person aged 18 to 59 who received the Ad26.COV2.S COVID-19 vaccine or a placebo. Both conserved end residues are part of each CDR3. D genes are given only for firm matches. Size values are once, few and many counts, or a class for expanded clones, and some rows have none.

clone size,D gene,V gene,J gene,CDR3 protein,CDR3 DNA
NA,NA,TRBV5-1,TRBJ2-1,CASSSAVSSYNEQFF,TGCGCCAGCAGCTCAGCGGTGAGCTCCTACAATGAGCAGTTCTTC
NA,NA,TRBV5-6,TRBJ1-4,CASSPRGDGEKLFF,TGTGCCAGCAGCCCCAGGGGAGACGGTGAAAAACTGTTTTTT
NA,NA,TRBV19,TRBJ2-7,CASRLQGGSVTYEQYF,TGTGCCAGTAGACTCCAGGGGGGTTCGGTAACCTACGAGCAGTACTTC
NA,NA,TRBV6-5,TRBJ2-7,CASRDFGQQYF,TGTGCCAGCAGGGATTTCGGCCAGCAGTACTTC
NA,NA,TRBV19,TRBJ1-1,CASSITTNTEAFF,TGTGCCAGTAGTATAACGACCAACACTGAAGCTTTCTTT
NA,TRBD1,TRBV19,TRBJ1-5,CASSARDRDQPQHF,TGTGCCAGTAGTGCAAGGGACAGAGATCAGCCCCAGCATTTT
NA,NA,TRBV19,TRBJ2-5,CASSPLWLQGQETQYF,TGTGCCAGTAGTCCCCTATGGCTTCAGGGCCAAGAGACCCAGTACTTC
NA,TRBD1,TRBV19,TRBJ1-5,CASSFAGTGVNQPQHF,TGTGCCAGTAGTTTTGCCGGGACAGGAGTCAATCAGCCCCAGCATTTT
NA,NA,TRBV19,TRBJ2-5,CASSTGVQETQYF,TGTGCCAGTAGTACGGGGGTTCAGGAGACCCAGTACTTC
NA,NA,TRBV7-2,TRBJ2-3,CASSLGPSSVTDTQYF,TGTGCCAGCAGCTTAGGGCCTAGCTCCGTCACAGATACGCAGTATTTT
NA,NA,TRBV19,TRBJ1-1,CASSIGQLRTEAFF,TGTGCCAGTAGTATTGGGCAGCTTCGGACTGAAGCTTTCTTT
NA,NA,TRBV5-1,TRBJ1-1,CASSRVMRMNTEAFF,TGCGCCAGTTCCAGGGTAATGAGGATGAACACTGAAGCTTTCTTT
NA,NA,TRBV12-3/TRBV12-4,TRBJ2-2,CASILAGSGELFF,TGTGCCAGCATTCTGGCAGGGTCCGGGGAGCTGTTTTTT
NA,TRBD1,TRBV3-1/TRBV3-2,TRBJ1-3,CASSQSRTGINTIYF,TGTGCCAGCAGCCAAAGCAGGACAGGGATAAACACCATATATTTT
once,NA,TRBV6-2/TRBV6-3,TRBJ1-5,CASCYDGGGAFQPQHF,TGTGCCAGCTGTTATGACGGGGGGGGTGCGTTTCAGCCCCAGCATTTT
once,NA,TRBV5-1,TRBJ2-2,CASSFRGTGELFF,TGCGCCAGCAGCTTTCGGGGCACCGGGGAGCTGTTTTTT
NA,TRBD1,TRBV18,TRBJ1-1,CASSPPELDRGLWNTEAFF,TGTGCCAGCTCACCACCGGAATTGGACAGGGGGCTATGGAACACTGAAGCTTTCTTT
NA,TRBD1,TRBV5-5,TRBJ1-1,CASSHDRETEAFF,TGTGCCAGCAGCCACGACAGGGAGACTGAAGCTTTCTTT
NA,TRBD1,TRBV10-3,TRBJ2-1,CAISRGHNEQFF,TGTGCCATCAGTAGGGGGCACAATGAGCAGTTCTTC
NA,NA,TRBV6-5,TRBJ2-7,CASTSQYYEQYF,TGTGCCAGCACATCGCAGTACTACGAGCAGTACTTC
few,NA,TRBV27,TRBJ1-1,CASSRMKGGRPEAFF,TGTGCCAGCAGCCGAATGAAAGGGGGACGGCCTGAAGCTTTCTTT
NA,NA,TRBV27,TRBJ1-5,CASSSVHSNQPQHF,TGTGCCAGCAGTTCTGTTCATAGCAATCAGCCCCAGCATTTT
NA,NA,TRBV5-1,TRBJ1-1,CASSLVDRRSEAFF,TGCGCCAGCAGCTTGGTTGACAGGAGGTCTGAAGCTTTCTTT
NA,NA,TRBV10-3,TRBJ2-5,CAISDSGVEETQYF,TGTGCCATCAGTGACTCCGGAGTGGAAGAGACCCAGTACTTC
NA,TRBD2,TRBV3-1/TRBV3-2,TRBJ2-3,CASSQDASGGAMAQYF,TGTGCCAGCAGCCAAGACGCTAGCGGGGGGGCGATGGCGCAGTATTTT
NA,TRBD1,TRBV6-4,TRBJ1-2,CASSDSRGGVRNGYTF,TGTGCCAGCAGTGACTCGAGAGGGGGCGTCCGAAATGGCTACACCTTC
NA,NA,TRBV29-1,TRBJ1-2,CSVSRRLEHRSTNYGYTF,TGCAGCGTTTCCCGGCGCCTGGAACACAGGAGCACTAACTATGGCTACACCTTC
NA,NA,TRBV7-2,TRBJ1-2,CASSPEGSSGNYGYTF,TGTGCCAGCAGCCCCGAAGGATCGTCGGGAAACTATGGCTACACCTTC
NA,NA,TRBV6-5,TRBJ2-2,CASTEGRTGELFF,TGTGCCAGCACAGAGGGTAGGACCGGGGAGCTGTTTTTT
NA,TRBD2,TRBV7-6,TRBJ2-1,CASSISGGPTLYNEQFF,TGTGCCAGCAGCATTAGCGGGGGGCCCACCCTCTACAATGAGCAGTTCTTC
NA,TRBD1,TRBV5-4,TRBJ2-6,CASRDQGAGANVLTF,TGTGCCAGCAGAGACCAGGGGGCTGGGGCCAACGTCCTGACTTTC